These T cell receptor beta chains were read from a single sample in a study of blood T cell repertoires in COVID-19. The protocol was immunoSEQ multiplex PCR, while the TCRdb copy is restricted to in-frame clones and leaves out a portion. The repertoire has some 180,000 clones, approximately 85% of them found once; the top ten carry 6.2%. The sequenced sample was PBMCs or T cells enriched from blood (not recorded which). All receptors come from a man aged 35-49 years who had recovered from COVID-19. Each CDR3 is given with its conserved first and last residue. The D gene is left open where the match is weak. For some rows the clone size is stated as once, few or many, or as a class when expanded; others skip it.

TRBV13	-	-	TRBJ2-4	CASSLGLKNIQYF	TGTGCCAGCAGCTTAGGACTGAAAAACATTCAGTACTTC
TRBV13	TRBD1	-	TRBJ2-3	CASSLGLRDRATDTQYF	TGTGCCAGCAGCTTAGGCCTCCGGGACAGGGCTACAGATACGCAGTATTTT
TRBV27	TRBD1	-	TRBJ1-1	CASSWGQYNTEAFF	TGTGCCAGCAGTTGGGGACAGTATAACACTGAAGCTTTCTTT
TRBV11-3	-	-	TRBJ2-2	CASIQDSTFPGELFF	TGTGCCAGTATACAGGATTCGACTTTCCCCGGGGAGCTGTTTTTT
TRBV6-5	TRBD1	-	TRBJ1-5	CASRVTGTNQPQHF	TGTGCCAGCAGAGTGACAGGGACCAATCAGCCCCAGCATTTT
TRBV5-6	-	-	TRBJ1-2	CASSLGTAHAYTF	TGTGCCAGCAGCTTGGGGACAGCTCACGCCTACACCTTC
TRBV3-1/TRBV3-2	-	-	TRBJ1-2	CASSHRAGPSYGYTF	TGTGCCAGCAGCCACAGGGCTGGACCCTCCTATGGCTACACCTTC
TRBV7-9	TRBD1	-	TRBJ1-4	CASSLSTGVFNEKLFF	TGTGCCAGCAGCTTATCGACAGGGGTATTTAATGAAAAACTGTTTTTT
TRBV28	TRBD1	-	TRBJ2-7	CASRTGVSYEQYF	TGTGCCAGCCGGACAGGGGTTTCCTACGAGCAGTACTTC
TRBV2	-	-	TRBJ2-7	CASNGETYEQYF	TGTGCCAGCAACGGGGAAACCTACGAGCAGTACTTC
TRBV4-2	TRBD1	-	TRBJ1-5	CASSPTETGNNQPQHF	TGTGCCAGCAGCCCAACCGAGACAGGGAACAATCAGCCCCAGCATTTT
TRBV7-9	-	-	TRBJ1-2	CASSSAPGHGYTF	TGTGCCAGCAGCTCGGCCCCAGGGCATGGCTACACCTTC
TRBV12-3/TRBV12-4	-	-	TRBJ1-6	CASSLQNSPLHF	TGTGCCAGCAGTTTACAGAATTCACCCCTCCACTTT
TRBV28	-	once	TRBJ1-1	CASTLESAVNTEAFF	TGTGCCAGCACCTTAGAATCTGCTGTGAACACTGAAGCTTTCTTT
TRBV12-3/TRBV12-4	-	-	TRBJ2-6	CASFTAGANVLTF	TGTGCCAGCTTTACAGCTGGGGCCAACGTCCTGACTTTC
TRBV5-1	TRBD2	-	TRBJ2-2	CASSLGLAGANTGELFF	TGCGCCAGCAGCTTGGGACTAGCGGGGGCGAACACCGGGGAGCTGTTTTTT
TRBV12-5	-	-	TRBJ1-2	CASGLDSDFNGYTF	TGTGCTAGTGGTTTGGACAGTGATTTTAATGGCTACACCTTC
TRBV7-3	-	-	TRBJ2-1	CASSLIPSVYNEQFF	TGTGCCAGCAGCTTAATTCCGAGCGTGTACAATGAGCAGTTCTTC
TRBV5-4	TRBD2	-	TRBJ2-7	CASSSTSGKYEQYF	TGTGCCAGCAGCTCCACTAGCGGAAAGTACGAGCAGTACTTC
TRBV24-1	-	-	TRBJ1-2	CATSDPIYGYTF	TGTGCCACCAGTGATCCCATCTATGGCTACACCTTC
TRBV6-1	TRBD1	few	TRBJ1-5	CASSARSGTGINQPQHF	TGTGCCAGCAGTGCTCGCTCCGGGACAGGGATCAATCAGCCCCAGCATTTT
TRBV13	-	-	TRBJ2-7	CASSRGPYEQYF	TGTGCCAGCAGTAGAGGCCCCTACGAGCAGTACTTC
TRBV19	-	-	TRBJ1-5	CASILRAGRQPQHF	TGTGCCAGTATCCTACGGGCAGGGCGACAGCCCCAGCATTTT
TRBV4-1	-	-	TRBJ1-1	CASRDRDGAEAFF	TGCGCCAGCAGAGACCGGGATGGGGCTGAAGCTTTCTTT
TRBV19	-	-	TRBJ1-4	CASSMDREKLFF	TGTGCCAGTAGCATGGACAGAGAAAAACTGTTTTTT
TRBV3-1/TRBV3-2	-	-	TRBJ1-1	CASTQGSSRGMNTEAFF	TGTGCCAGCACCCAAGGAAGTTCTCGGGGGATGAACACTGAAGCTTTCTTT
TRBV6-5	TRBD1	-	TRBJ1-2	CASSSGTGKGYGYTF	TGTGCCAGCAGTTCGGGGACAGGGAAAGGGTATGGCTACACCTTC
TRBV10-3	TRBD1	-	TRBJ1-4	CAISDLPPGGNEKLFF	TGTGCCATCAGTGACCTCCCCCCAGGGGGCAACGAAAAACTGTTTTTT
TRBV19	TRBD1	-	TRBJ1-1	CASSIGTGGNTEAFF	TGTGCCAGTAGTATAGGAACAGGGGGAAACACTGAAGCTTTCTTT
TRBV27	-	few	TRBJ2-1	CASSSGGWRQFF	TGTGCCAGCAGCTCCGGGGGTTGGCGGCAGTTCTTC
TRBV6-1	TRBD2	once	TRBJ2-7	CASSEEDGGAYEQYF	TGTGCCAGCAGTGAAGAGGACGGGGGGGCCTACGAGCAGTACTTC
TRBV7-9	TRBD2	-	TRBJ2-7	CASSFDGRRYEQYF	TGTGCCAGCAGCTTTGACGGGAGGAGGTACGAGCAGTACTTC
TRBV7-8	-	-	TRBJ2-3	CASSLVGFNLQVHGSTQYF	TGTGCCAGCAGCTTAGTGGGGTTCAATCTACAGGTGCACGGATCTACGCAGTATTTT
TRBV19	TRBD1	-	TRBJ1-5	CASRSEDRGMNQPQHF	TGTGCCAGTAGATCGGAGGACAGGGGGATGAATCAGCCCCAGCATTTT
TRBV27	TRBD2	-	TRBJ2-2	CASGGRGTGELFF	TGTGCCAGCGGTGGGAGGGGTACCGGGGAGCTGTTTTTT
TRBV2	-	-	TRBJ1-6	CASRLTDSPLHF	TGTGCCAGCAGGCTAACCGATTCACCCCTCCACTTT
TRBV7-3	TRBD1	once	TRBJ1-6	CASSLMGQGNSPLHF	TGTGCCAGCAGCTTAATGGGACAGGGTAATTCACCCCTCCACTTT
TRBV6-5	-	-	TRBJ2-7	CASSFLRVDYEQYF	TGTGCCAGCAGTTTTCTCAGGGTGGACTACGAGCAGTACTTC
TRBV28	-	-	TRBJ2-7	CASSLLTGYEQYF	TGTGCCAGCAGTCTACTGACAGGCTACGAGCAGTACTTC
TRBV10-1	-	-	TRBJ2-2	CASSGGPMGNGDTGELFF	TGCGCCAGCAGTGGAGGGCCCATGGGGAATGGGGACACCGGGGAGCTGTTTTTT
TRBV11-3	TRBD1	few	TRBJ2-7	CASSLMGQLLPAPKDVQYF	TGTGCCAGCAGCTTAATGGGACAGCTCCTACCAGCCCCAAAGGACGTGCAGTACTTC
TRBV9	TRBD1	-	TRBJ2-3	CASSVTGGVRDTQYF	TGTGCCAGCAGCGTGACAGGGGGCGTGAGAGATACGCAGTATTTT
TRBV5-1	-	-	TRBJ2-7	CASSRTVTYEQYF	TGCGCCAGCAGCAGGACAGTGACCTACGAGCAGTACTTC
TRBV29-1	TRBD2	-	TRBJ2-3	CSVIAGGSDTQYF	TGCAGCGTTATCGCGGGAGGCTCAGATACGCAGTATTTT
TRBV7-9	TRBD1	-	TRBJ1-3	CATDRASGNTIYF	TGTGCCACGGACAGGGCCTCTGGAAACACCATATATTTT
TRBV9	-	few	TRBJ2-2	CASSVVPGPGELFF	TGTGCCAGCAGCGTAGTCCCAGGGCCCGGGGAGCTGTTTTTT
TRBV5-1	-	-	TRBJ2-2	CASSLDPTGNTGELFF	TGCGCCAGCAGCTTGGACCCCACAGGGAACACCGGGGAGCTGTTTTTT
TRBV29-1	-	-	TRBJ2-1	CSVDPLVNEQFF	TGCAGCGTTGACCCACTAGTCAATGAGCAGTTCTTC
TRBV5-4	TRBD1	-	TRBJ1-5	CASSTDRDQPQHF	TGTGCCAGCAGCACCGACAGGGATCAGCCCCAGCATTTT
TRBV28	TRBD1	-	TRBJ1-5	CASSFPGQGNVRGQPQHF	TGTGCCAGCAGTTTCCCGGGACAGGGGAACGTTCGCGGACAGCCCCAGCATTTT
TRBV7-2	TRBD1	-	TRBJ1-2	CASSPRDRGYGYTF	TGTGCCAGCAGCCCTCGGGACAGGGGCTATGGCTACACCTTC
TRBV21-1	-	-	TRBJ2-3	CASSKEGRAFTDTQYF	TGTGCCAGCAGCAAAGAGGGGAGGGCCTTCACAGATACGCAGTATTTT
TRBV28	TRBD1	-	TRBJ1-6	CASSERTGIGPYNSPLHF	TGTGCCAGCAGTGAGCGGACAGGGATCGGTCCGTATAATTCACCCCTCCACTTT
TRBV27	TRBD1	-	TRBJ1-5	CASSLGTGAQPQHF	TGTGCCAGCAGTTTAGGGACAGGGGCGCAGCCCCAGCATTTT